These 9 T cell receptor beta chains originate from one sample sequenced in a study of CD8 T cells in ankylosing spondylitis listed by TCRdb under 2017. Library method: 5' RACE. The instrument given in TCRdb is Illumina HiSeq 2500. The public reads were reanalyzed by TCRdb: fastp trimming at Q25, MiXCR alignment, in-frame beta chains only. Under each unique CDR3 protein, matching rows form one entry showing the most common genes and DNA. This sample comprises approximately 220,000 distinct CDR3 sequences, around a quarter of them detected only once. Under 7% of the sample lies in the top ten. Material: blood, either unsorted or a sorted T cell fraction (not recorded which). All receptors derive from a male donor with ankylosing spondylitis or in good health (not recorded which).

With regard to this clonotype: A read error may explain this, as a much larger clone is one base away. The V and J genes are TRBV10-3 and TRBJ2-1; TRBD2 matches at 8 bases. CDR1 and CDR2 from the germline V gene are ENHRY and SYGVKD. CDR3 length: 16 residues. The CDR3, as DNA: TGTGCCATCTGTGAGCCCCAACTAGCGGTATACAATGAGCAGTTCTTC. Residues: CAICEPQLAVYNEQFF.

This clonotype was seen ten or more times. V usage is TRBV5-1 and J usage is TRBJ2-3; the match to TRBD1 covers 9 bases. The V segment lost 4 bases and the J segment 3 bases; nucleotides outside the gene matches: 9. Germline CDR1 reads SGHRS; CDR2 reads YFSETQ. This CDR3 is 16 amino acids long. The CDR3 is CASSRGQGHMTDTQYF. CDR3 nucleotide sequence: TGCGCCAGCAGCCGCGGACAGGGGCATATGACAGATACGCAGTATTTT.

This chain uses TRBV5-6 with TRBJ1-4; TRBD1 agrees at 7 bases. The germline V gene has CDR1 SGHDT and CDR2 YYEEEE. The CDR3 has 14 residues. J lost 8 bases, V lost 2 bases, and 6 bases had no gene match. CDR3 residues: CASSFVKGAEKLFF. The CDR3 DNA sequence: TGTGCCAGCAGCTTCGTGAAGGGGGCGGAAAAACTGTTTTTT.

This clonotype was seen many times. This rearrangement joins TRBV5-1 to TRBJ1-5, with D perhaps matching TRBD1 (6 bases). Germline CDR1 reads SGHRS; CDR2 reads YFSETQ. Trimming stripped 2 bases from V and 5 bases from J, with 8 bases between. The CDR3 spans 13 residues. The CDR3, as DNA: TGCGCCAGCAGCTTCAAGGGGGATCAGCCCCAGCATTTT. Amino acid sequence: CASSFKGDQPQHF.

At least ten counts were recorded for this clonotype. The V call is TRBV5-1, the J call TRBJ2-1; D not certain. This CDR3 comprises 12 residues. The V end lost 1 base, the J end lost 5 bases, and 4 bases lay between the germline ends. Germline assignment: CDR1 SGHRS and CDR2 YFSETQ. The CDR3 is CASSLPDNEQFF. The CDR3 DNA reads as TGCGCCAGCAGCTTGCCCGACAATGAGCAGTTCTTC. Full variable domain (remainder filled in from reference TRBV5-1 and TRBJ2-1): KAGVTQTPRYLIKTRGQQVTLSCSPISGHRSVSWYQQTPGQGLQFLFEYFSETQRNKGNFPGRFSGRQFSNSRSEMNVSTLELGDSALYLCASSLPDNEQFFGPGTRLTVL.

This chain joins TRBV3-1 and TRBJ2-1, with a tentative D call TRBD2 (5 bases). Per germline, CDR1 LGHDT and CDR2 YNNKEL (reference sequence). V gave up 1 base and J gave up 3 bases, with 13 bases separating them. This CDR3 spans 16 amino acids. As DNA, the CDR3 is TGTGCCAGCAGCCAAGGGATGGGAGTAGGCTACAATGAGCAGTTCTTC. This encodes CASSQGMGVGYNEQFF.

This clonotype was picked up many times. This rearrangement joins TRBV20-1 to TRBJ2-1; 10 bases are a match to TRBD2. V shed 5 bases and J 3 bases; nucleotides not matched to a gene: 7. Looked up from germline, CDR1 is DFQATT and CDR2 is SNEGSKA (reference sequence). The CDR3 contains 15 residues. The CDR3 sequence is CSAEALAGVYNEQFF. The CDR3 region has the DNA TGCAGTGCTGAGGCGCTAGCGGGGGTCTACAATGAGCAGTTCTTC.

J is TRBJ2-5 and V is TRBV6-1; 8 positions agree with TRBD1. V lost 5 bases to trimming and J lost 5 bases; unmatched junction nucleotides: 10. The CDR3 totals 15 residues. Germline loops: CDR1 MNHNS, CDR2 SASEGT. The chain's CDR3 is CASSSNRGSRETQYF. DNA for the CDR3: TGTGCCAGCAGTAGCAACAGGGGGTCGAGGGAGACCCAGTACTTC.

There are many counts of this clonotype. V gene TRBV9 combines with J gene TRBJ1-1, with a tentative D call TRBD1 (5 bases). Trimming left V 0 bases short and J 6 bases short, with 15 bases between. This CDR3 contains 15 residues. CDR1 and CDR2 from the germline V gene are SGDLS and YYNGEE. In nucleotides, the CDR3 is TGTGCCAGCAGCGTAGGGGGTGGGCAGGGCGCTGAAGCTTTCTTT. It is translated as CASSVGGGQGAEAFF.